The clone carrying this T cell receptor beta chain has ten or more counts. Its antigen remains unknown. This record comes from a study of Graves' ophthalmopathy and Graves' hyperthyroidism. On the study more broadly: Upon initial diagnosis and before any treatment, peripheral blood was collected.

General study results and limits: For predicting ophthalmopathy progression, the model had 60% to 71% sensitivity and nearly 75% specificity. A 13-signature model separated ophthalmopathy from stable hyperthyroidism, reaching around 89% sensitivity and less than 83% specificity cross-validated.

It was on clinical symptoms, serum thyroxine, TRAb, thyroid ultrasound and orbital computed tomography that diagnosis relied. The CDR3 spans 13 residues. Germline V gene lookup returns CDR1 LGHNT and CDR2 FRNRAP. V was cut by 6 bases and J by 7 bases, with 13 bases left in between. Amplified material comprised TCR beta CDR3 regions derived from RNA transcripts. In the first round, RT-PCR was carried out with HTBI primers, and a multiplex PCR formed the second round. TCRdb independently ran MiXCR on the multiplex PCR reads; one entry per CDR3 protein. Of 650,000 to 800,000 distinct CDR3 sequences in the sample, approximately 39% were seen once.

The receptor was derived from an adult man with Graves' ophthalmopathy. This chain joins TRBV12-5 and TRBJ1-5; D not certain. The source material was peripheral blood. The CDR3 here is CASGPGGLQPQHF. The CDR3 DNA reads TGTGCTAGTGGCCCCGGAGGCTTGCAGCCCCAGCATTTT. Filled out from reference TRBV12-5 and TRBJ1-5, the complete variable domain reads DARVTQTPRHKVTEMGQEVTMRCQPILGHNTVFWYRQTMMQGLELLAYFRNRAPLDDSGMPKDRFSAEMPDATLATLKIQPSEPRDSAVYFCASGPGGLQPQHFGDGTRLSIL.